At least ten counts were recorded for the clone carrying this T cell receptor (beta chain). Its antigen is unidentified. The sample belongs to a study of T-cell memory formation after mild COVID-19. Study conclusions and caveats: Pre-infection memory carried some responding clones, suggesting that cross-reactive memory joined. Mainly in CM and EM were contracting CD4+ clones; CD8+ were in EMRA. Nothing showed for sure that second-wave clones peaking on day 37 were SARS-CoV-2 specific.

Trimming left V 1 base short and J 4 bases short, with 5 bases between. The length of the CDR3 is 13 residues. CDR1 and CDR2 from the germline V gene are SEHNR and FQNEAQ (reference sequence). Barcoded TCR alpha and TCR beta cDNA libraries with UMIs came from 5'RACE using constant-segment primers. TCRdb fed the 5' RACE reads into MiXCR, producing one record per CDR3 protein. This sample has 400,000 or so distinct CDR3 sequences, with under 25% found just once. The sample was PBMCs or a T cell subset sorted from them (not recorded which). This sequence originates from an adult woman who had mild COVID-19 (a few samples of this study predate the infection). Cell type and time point are not known. V usage is TRBV7-9 and J usage is TRBJ1-5; no definite D call. The CDR3 coding sequence is TGTGCCAGCAGCTTAGTAGGGAATCAGCCCCAGCATTTT. This gives the protein CASSLVGNQPQHF.